Listed below are T cell receptor beta chains from one sample, sequenced in a study of molecular identifiers for immune sequencing clone quantification. TCRdb ran MiXCR on the PCR reads and lists one entry per CDR3 protein. The table lists roughly 93,000 distinct CDR3 sequences, under 20% of them singletons. The sample consisted of naive CD8+ T cells from blood, with Jurkat cell RNA spiked in. The receptors were sampled from a human donor in good health. Some libraries in this study had Jurkat cell RNA spiked in. Both conserved end residues are part of each CDR3. Each record gives: CDR3 length, J gene, clone size, V gene, D gene, CDR3 protein, CDR3 DNA. The D gene is left open where the match is weak. Part of the rows lack a size; the others show once, few, many or a class for expanded clones.

cdr3_length: 17
j_call: TRBJ2-7
clone_size: many
v_call: TRBV2
d_call: NA
cdr3_aa: CASSPRKYDSPTGEQYF
cdr3_nt: TGTGCCAGCAGTCCCCGCAAGTACGACAGCCCGACCGGCGAGCAGTACTTC

cdr3_length: 15
j_call: TRBJ2-7
clone_size: many
v_call: TRBV27
d_call: NA
cdr3_aa: CASSLSRGTPYEQYF
cdr3_nt: TGTGCCAGCAGTTTAAGCCGGGGCACCCCCTACGAGCAGTACTTC

cdr3_length: 14
j_call: TRBJ1-1
clone_size: many
v_call: TRBV27
d_call: NA
cdr3_aa: CASSLGERGTEAFF
cdr3_nt: TGTGCCAGCAGTTTAGGAGAAAGGGGCACTGAAGCTTTCTTT

cdr3_length: 15
j_call: TRBJ2-1
clone_size: many
v_call: TRBV4-3
d_call: NA
cdr3_aa: CASSQDAGPYNEQFF
cdr3_nt: TGCGCCAGCAGCCAAGATGCAGGTCCCTACAATGAGCAGTTCTTC

cdr3_length: 12
j_call: TRBJ2-7
clone_size: NA
v_call: TRBV7-9
d_call: TRBD1
cdr3_aa: CASRAGGHEQYF
cdr3_nt: TGTGCCAGCAGGGCAGGGGGCCACGAGCAGTACTTC

cdr3_length: 15
j_call: TRBJ2-7
clone_size: few
v_call: TRBV10-3
d_call: TRBD1
cdr3_aa: CAISEQTGDSYEQYF
cdr3_nt: TGTGCCATCAGTGAGCAGACAGGGGATTCCTACGAGCAGTACTTC

cdr3_length: 11
j_call: TRBJ1-4
clone_size: many
v_call: TRBV19
d_call: NA
cdr3_aa: CACKGREKLFF
cdr3_nt: TGTGCCTGTAAAGGCCGGGAAAAACTGTTTTTT

cdr3_length: 14
j_call: TRBJ2-3
clone_size: many
v_call: TRBV19
d_call: NA
cdr3_aa: CASNSGEGPDTQYF
cdr3_nt: TGTGCCAGTAATAGCGGAGAAGGGCCAGATACGCAGTATTTT

cdr3_length: 13
j_call: TRBJ1-6
clone_size: many
v_call: TRBV29-1
d_call: TRBD1
cdr3_aa: CSVGTGAGSPLHF
cdr3_nt: TGCAGCGTTGGAACAGGGGCAGGTTCACCCCTCCACTTT

cdr3_length: 12
j_call: TRBJ1-1
clone_size: many
v_call: TRBV30
d_call: NA
cdr3_aa: CAWSYLHTEAFF
cdr3_nt: TGTGCCTGGAGTTATCTCCACACTGAAGCTTTCTTT

cdr3_length: 11
j_call: TRBJ2-3
clone_size: many
v_call: TRBV12-3/TRBV12-4
d_call: NA
cdr3_aa: CASMRLDTQYF
cdr3_nt: TGTGCCAGCATGAGGTTAGATACGCAGTATTTT

cdr3_length: 14
j_call: TRBJ2-7
clone_size: many
v_call: TRBV19
d_call: TRBD2
cdr3_aa: CASSPGLVSYEQYF
cdr3_nt: TGTGCCAGTAGCCCGGGACTAGTATCGTACGAGCAGTACTTC

cdr3_length: 14
j_call: TRBJ2-3
clone_size: many
v_call: TRBV29-1
d_call: NA
cdr3_aa: CSVWGGRMSDTQYF
cdr3_nt: TGCAGCGTATGGGGTGGTAGAATGTCAGATACGCAGTATTTT

cdr3_length: 16
j_call: TRBJ2-7
clone_size: many
v_call: TRBV6-1
d_call: TRBD2
cdr3_aa: CASTPAAAGGYYEQYF
cdr3_nt: TGTGCCAGCACCCCCGCGGCGGCGGGAGGGTACTACGAGCAGTACTTC

cdr3_length: 15
j_call: TRBJ2-7
clone_size: many
v_call: TRBV5-1
d_call: NA
cdr3_aa: CASRAEDVFGYEQYF
cdr3_nt: TGCGCCAGCAGAGCGGAGGATGTTTTCGGCTACGAGCAGTACTTC

cdr3_length: 15
j_call: TRBJ1-3
clone_size: many
v_call: TRBV9
d_call: TRBD1
cdr3_aa: CASSSGQGGGNTIYF
cdr3_nt: TGTGCCAGCAGCTCGGGACAGGGAGGTGGAAACACCATATATTTT

cdr3_length: 15
j_call: TRBJ2-5
clone_size: many
v_call: TRBV7-9
d_call: TRBD2
cdr3_aa: CASSHNVAGVETQYF
cdr3_nt: TGTGCCAGCAGTCATAATGTAGCGGGGGTGGAGACCCAGTACTTC

cdr3_length: 15
j_call: TRBJ2-2
clone_size: many
v_call: TRBV7-9
d_call: TRBD1
cdr3_aa: CASSFYRGRPGELFF
cdr3_nt: TGTGCCAGCAGCTTTTATAGGGGGCGCCCCGGGGAGCTGTTTTTT

cdr3_length: 15
j_call: TRBJ2-5
clone_size: NA
v_call: TRBV6-5
d_call: TRBD2
cdr3_aa: CASSHEGGSPETQYF
cdr3_nt: TGTGCCAGCAGTCATGAGGGAGGGTCCCCAGAGACCCAGTACTTC

cdr3_length: 15
j_call: TRBJ2-2
clone_size: many
v_call: TRBV12-3/TRBV12-4
d_call: TRBD2
cdr3_aa: CASSQSAGRTGELFF
cdr3_nt: TGTGCCAGCAGTCAGTCAGCGGGACGGACCGGGGAGCTGTTTTTT

cdr3_length: 15
j_call: TRBJ1-5
clone_size: NA
v_call: TRBV6-2/TRBV6-3
d_call: NA
cdr3_aa: CASSYGQGRRQPQHF
cdr3_nt: TGTGCCAGCAGTTACGGCCAGGGTAGACGACAGCCCCAGCATTTT

cdr3_length: 12
j_call: TRBJ2-1
clone_size: many
v_call: TRBV2
d_call: NA
cdr3_aa: CASTVRGDEQFF
cdr3_nt: TGTGCCAGCACCGTTAGGGGGGATGAGCAGTTCTTC

cdr3_length: 14
j_call: TRBJ2-7
clone_size: many
v_call: TRBV27
d_call: NA
cdr3_aa: CASSSGTPAYEQYF
cdr3_nt: TGTGCCAGCAGTTCTGGGACCCCTGCCTACGAGCAGTACTTC

cdr3_length: 16
j_call: TRBJ1-1
clone_size: many
v_call: TRBV13
d_call: NA
cdr3_aa: CASSASDRGGNTEAFF
cdr3_nt: TGTGCCAGCAGCGCGTCAGACAGAGGAGGAAACACTGAAGCTTTCTTT

cdr3_length: 10
j_call: TRBJ1-1
clone_size: many
v_call: TRBV29-1
d_call: NA
cdr3_aa: CSGWDGRAFF
cdr3_nt: TGCAGCGGGTGGGACGGTCGAGCTTTCTTT

cdr3_length: 14
j_call: TRBJ1-1
clone_size: many
v_call: TRBV7-9
d_call: NA
cdr3_aa: CASSLVAAGAEAFF
cdr3_nt: TGTGCCAGCAGCTTAGTCGCAGCCGGGGCTGAAGCTTTCTTT

cdr3_length: 14
j_call: TRBJ2-7
clone_size: many
v_call: TRBV7-9
d_call: TRBD2
cdr3_aa: CASSFGGGSYEQYF
cdr3_nt: TGTGCCAGCAGCTTCGGCGGGGGCTCCTACGAGCAGTACTTC

cdr3_length: 16
j_call: TRBJ2-7
clone_size: many
v_call: TRBV7-8
d_call: TRBD2
cdr3_aa: CASSVRTSGSSYEQYF
cdr3_nt: TGTGCCAGCAGCGTACGGACTAGCGGGAGCTCCTACGAGCAGTACTTC

cdr3_length: 15
j_call: TRBJ1-1
clone_size: many
v_call: TRBV19
d_call: NA
cdr3_aa: CASSVRQDLNTEAFF
cdr3_nt: TGTGCCAGTAGCGTAAGACAGGACTTGAACACTGAAGCTTTCTTT

cdr3_length: 13
j_call: TRBJ1-1
clone_size: many
v_call: TRBV19
d_call: NA
cdr3_aa: CASSIAVRNEAFF
cdr3_nt: NA

cdr3_length: 16
j_call: TRBJ2-5
clone_size: many
v_call: TRBV7-3
d_call: NA
cdr3_aa: CASSPYGGRNQETQYF
cdr3_nt: TGTGCCAGCAGCCCCTACGGGGGGCGAAACCAAGAGACCCAGTACTTC

cdr3_length: 16
j_call: TRBJ2-7
clone_size: many
v_call: TRBV27
d_call: TRBD2
cdr3_aa: CASSSEPGTSGSEQYF
cdr3_nt: TGTGCCAGCAGTTCTGAACCCGGGACTAGCGGGAGTGAGCAGTACTTC

cdr3_length: 12
j_call: TRBJ2-7
clone_size: many
v_call: TRBV29-1
d_call: TRBD1
cdr3_aa: CSVRTGVYEQYF
cdr3_nt: TGCAGCGTTCGGACAGGGGTCTACGAGCAGTACTTC

cdr3_length: 15
j_call: TRBJ2-5
clone_size: many
v_call: TRBV7-6
d_call: NA
cdr3_aa: CASSLALSEQETQYF
cdr3_nt: TGTGCCAGCAGCTTAGCGTTGTCGGAACAAGAGACCCAGTACTTC

cdr3_length: 11
j_call: TRBJ2-3
clone_size: many
v_call: TRBV7-9
d_call: NA
cdr3_aa: CASSRTDTQYF
cdr3_nt: TGTGCCAGCAGCCGCACAGATACGCAGTATTTT

cdr3_length: 16
j_call: TRBJ2-7
clone_size: many
v_call: TRBV5-1
d_call: TRBD2
cdr3_aa: CASSLTLAGEGYEQYF
cdr3_nt: TGCGCCAGCAGCTTGACCCTAGCGGGAGAGGGCTACGAGCAGTACTTC

cdr3_length: 13
j_call: TRBJ2-1
clone_size: NA
v_call: TRBV19
d_call: NA
cdr3_aa: CASSMSFRNEQFF
cdr3_nt: TGTGCCAGTAGTATGTCCTTCCGAAATGAGCAGTTCTTC

cdr3_length: 15
j_call: TRBJ2-3
clone_size: many
v_call: TRBV7-2
d_call: NA
cdr3_aa: CASSFITGITDTQYF
cdr3_nt: TGTGCCAGCAGCTTCATTACAGGGATCACAGATACGCAGTATTTT